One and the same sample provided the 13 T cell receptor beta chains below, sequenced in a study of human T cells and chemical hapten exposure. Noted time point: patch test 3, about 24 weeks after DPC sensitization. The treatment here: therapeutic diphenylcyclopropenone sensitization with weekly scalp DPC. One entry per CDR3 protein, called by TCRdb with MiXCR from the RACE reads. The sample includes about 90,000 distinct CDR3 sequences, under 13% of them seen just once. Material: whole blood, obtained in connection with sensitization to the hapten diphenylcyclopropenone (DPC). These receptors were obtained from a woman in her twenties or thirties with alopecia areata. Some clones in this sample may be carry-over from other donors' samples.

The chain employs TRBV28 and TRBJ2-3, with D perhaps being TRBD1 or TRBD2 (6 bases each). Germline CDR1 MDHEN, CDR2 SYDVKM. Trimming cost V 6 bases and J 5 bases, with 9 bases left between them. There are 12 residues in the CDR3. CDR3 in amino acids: CASRQGGDTQYF. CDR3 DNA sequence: TGTGCCAGCAGACAGGGAGGAGATACGCAGTATTTT.

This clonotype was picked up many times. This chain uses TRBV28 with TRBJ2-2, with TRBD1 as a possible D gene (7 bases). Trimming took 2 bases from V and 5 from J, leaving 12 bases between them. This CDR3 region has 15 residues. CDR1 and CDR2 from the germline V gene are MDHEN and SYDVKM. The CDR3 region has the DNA TGTGCCAGCAGTTTAGGAGGGGGCCGTACCGGGGAGCTGTTTTTT. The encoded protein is CASSLGGGRTGELFF. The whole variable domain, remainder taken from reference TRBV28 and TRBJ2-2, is DVKVTQSSRYLVKRTGEKVFLECVQDMDHENMFWYRQDPGLGLRLIYFSYDVKMKEKGDIPEGYSVSREKKERFSLILESASTNQTSMYLCASSLGGGRTGELFFGEGSRLTVL.

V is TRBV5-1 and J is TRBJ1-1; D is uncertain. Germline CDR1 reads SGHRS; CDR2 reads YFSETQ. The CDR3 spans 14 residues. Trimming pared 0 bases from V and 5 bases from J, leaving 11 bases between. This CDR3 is CASSLGLRGTEAFF. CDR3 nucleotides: TGCGCCAGCAGCTTGGGCCTCCGAGGGACTGAAGCTTTCTTT.

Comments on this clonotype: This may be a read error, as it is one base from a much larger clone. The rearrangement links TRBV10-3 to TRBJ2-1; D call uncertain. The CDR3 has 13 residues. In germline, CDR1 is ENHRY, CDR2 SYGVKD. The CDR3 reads CAIRDGEDNEQCF. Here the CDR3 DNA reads TGTGCCATCAGGGACGGAGAAGACAATGAGCAGTGCTTC.

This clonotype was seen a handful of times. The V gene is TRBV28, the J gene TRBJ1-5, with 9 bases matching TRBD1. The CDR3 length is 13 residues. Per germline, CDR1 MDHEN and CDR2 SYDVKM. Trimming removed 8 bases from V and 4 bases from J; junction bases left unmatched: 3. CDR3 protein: CASGTGRNQPQHF. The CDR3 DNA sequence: TGTGCCAGCGGGACAGGGAGAAATCAGCCCCAGCATTTT.

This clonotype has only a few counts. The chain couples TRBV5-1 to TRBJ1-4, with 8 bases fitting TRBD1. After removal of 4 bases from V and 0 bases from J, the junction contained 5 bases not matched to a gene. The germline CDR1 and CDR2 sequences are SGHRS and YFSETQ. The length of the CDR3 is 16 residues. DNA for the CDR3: TGCGCCAGCAGCCCGACAGGGGCCGCAACTAATGAAAAACTGTTTTTT. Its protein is CASSPTGAATNEKLFF.

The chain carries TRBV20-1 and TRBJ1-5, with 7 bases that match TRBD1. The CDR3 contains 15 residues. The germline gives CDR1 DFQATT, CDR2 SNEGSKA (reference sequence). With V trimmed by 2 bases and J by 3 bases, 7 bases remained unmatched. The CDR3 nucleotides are TGCAGTGCTAGATCGGGCAGGGGGAACAATCAGCCCCAGCATTTT. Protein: CSARSGRGNNQPQHF.

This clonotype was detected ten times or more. CDR3 sequence reads: CASSSSGGADTQYF. As DNA, the CDR3 is TGTGCCAGCAGCTCATCAGGGGGCGCAGATACGCAGTATTTT. The V and J genes are TRBV7-9 and TRBJ2-3; 8 nucleotides align to TRBD1. Per germline, CDR1 SEHNR and CDR2 FQNEAQ (reference sequence). This CDR3 has 14 amino acids. With 4 bases clipped from V and 4 bases from J, the junction kept 4 bases outside the gene matches.

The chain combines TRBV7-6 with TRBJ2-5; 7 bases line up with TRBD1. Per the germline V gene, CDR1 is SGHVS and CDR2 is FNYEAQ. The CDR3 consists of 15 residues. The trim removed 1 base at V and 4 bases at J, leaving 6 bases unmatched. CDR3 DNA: TGTGCCAGCAGCTTAGAGTCGGCAGGGGGAGAGACCCAGTACTTC. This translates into CASSLESAGGETQYF.

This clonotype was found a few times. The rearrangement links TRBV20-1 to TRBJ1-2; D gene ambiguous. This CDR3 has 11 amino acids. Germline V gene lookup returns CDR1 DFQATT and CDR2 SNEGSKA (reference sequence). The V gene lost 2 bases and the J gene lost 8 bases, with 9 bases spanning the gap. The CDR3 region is CSARSGEGYTF. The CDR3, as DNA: TGCAGTGCTAGATCCGGGGAGGGCTACACCTTC.

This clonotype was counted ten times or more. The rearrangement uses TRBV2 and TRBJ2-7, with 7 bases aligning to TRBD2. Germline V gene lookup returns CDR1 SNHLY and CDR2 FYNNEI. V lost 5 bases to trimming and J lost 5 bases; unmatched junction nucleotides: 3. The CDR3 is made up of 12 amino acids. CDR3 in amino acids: CASSPGLNEQYV. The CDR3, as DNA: TGTGCCAGCAGTCCGGGACTAAACGAGCAGTACGTC.

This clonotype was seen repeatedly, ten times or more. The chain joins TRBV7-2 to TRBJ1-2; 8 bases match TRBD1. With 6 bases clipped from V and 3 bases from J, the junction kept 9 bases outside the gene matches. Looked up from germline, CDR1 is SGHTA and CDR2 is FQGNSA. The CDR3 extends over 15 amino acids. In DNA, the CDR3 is TGTGCCAGCAGAGACTCAGGGGGCGCTTACTATGGCTACACCTTC. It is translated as CASRDSGGAYYGYTF.

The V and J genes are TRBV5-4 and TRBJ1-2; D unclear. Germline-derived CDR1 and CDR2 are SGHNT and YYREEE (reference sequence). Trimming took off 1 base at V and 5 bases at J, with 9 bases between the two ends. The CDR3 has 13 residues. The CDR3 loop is CASSLSGPYGYTF. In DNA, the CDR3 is TGTGCCAGCAGCTTGTCAGGACCGTATGGCTACACCTTC. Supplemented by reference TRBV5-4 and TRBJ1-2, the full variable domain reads ETGVTQSPTHLIKTRGQQVTLRCSSQSGHNTVSWYQQALGQGPQFIFQYYREEENGRGNFPPRFSGLQFPNYSSELNVNALELDDSALYLCASSLSGPYGYTFGSGTRLTVV.